Given below is one T cell receptor (beta chain) in context. The data derive from a study of blood T cell repertoires in COVID-19. Study details: From the United States, Italy and Spain came samples of acute and convalescent COVID-19. Sources were T cells, B-cell-depleted T cells, or PBMCs; the material itself was cDNA or gDNA.

In the authors' workflow: Quantification of nucleated cells was approximated via reference gene primer amplification. Generated by immunoSEQ multiplex PCR, the TCRdb table keeps only in-frame clones and is missing some. V and J calls and clone size follow that table, whereas D and trimming were derived from the DNA. This repertoire shows around 220,000 clones, around 84% found once; its top ten account for 20%. The V segment lost 1 base and the J segment 6 bases; nucleotides outside the gene matches: 7. The CDR3 contains 17 residues. Germline V gene lookup returns CDR1 MNHNS and CDR2 SASEGT. V is TRBV6-1 and J is TRBJ1-5; 12 nucleotides line up with TRBD1. The sequenced sample was peripheral blood. The receptor comes from a man aged 25-40 years with active or convalescent COVID-19. In DNA form, the CDR3 reads TGTGCCAGCAGTGAAGGGGACAGGGGGCGCAGAGCTCAGCCCCAGCATTTT. It yields the protein CASSEGDRGRRAQPQHF.